This TCR beta chain is from a study of T-cell memory formation after mild COVID-19. About the research overall: TCR clusters were mostly donor specific.

5'RACE with constant-segment primers built TCRalpha and TCRbeta cDNA libraries with UMIs. TCRdb ran MiXCR on the 5' RACE reads and lists one entry per CDR3 protein. This table has under 400,000 distinct CDR3 sequences, approximately 29% appearing once. Note on this clonotype: Antigen: not known.

CDR1 SNHLY and CDR2 FYNNEI come from the germline V gene. Trimming pared 2 bases from V and 0 bases from J, leaving 6 bases between. CDR3 size: 14 residues. Findings and caveats of the study: Some responding clones appeared in pre-infection memory, suggesting cross-reactive memory joined. CD4+ contracting clones were found mainly in CM and EM, and CD8+ ones in EMRA.

The rearrangement links TRBV2 to TRBJ2-3; D ambiguous. Material: PBMCs or a T cell subset sorted from them (not recorded which). This receptor was taken from an adult woman who had mild COVID-19 (a few samples of this study predate the infection). Cell type and time point are not known. The CDR3 loop reads CASSENESTDTQYF. The CDR3 DNA sequence: TGTGCCAGCAGTGAAAATGAAAGCACAGATACGCAGTATTTT.